The TCR beta chain under discussion was sequenced for a study of blood T cell repertoires in COVID-19. Study information: T cells, B-cell-depleted T cells, or PBMCs provided the cDNA or gDNA that served as material.

Germline V lookup: CDR1 SGHRS, CDR2 YFSETQ. V gave up 0 bases and J gave up 5 bases, with 14 bases separating them. The CDR3 has 15 residues. Libraries were prepared by immunoSEQ multiplex PCR; TCRdb keeps only in-frame clonotypes and omits some of them. The table records approximately 190,000 clones, 84% of them present only once. Participants were aged 18 to 89 years, lived in around 25 US areas, and enrolled virtually. A COVID-19 case had been met by exposed participants during the 2 weeks before study entry. This clonotype was sampled from a woman aged 30 to 39 who had been exposed to COVID-19. Sequencing was performed on PBMCs or T cells enriched from blood (not recorded which). V usage is TRBV5-1 and J usage is TRBJ1-2; no reliable D call. The CDR3 spells CASSLAEGRLYGYTF. Written as DNA, the CDR3 is TGCGCCAGCAGCTTGGCCGAGGGCAGACTATATGGCTACACCTTC.